The 5 T cell receptor beta chains below were found in one sample sequenced in a study of OX40 agonist ivuxolimab in advanced cancers. Clones were read by immunoSEQ multiplex PCR, and TCRdb kept only the in-frame ones, dropping some. The sample includes 20,000 to 30,000 clones, almost 80% seen only once; the top ten take about 13%. The sequencing here drew on CD4+ or CD8+ T cells sorted from blood, taken in a trial of the OX40 agonist ivuxolimab. These receptors were collected from an adult with an advanced solid tumor such as melanoma, head and neck, liver or kidney cancer.

The chain joins TRBV7-9 to TRBJ1-6; D gene unclear. This CDR3 is 13 amino acids long. Germline lookup yields CDR1 SEHNR and CDR2 FQNEAQ (reference sequence). The V gene lost 4 bases and the J gene lost 9 bases, with 10 bases spanning the gap. For the CDR3, the DNA is TGTGCCAGCAGCTCTGCAGGCCTTTCACCCCTCCACTTT. Residues: CASSSAGLSPLHF.

The V gene is TRBV27, the J gene TRBJ2-2; D may be TRBD2 (7 bases). Germline V CDR1 and CDR2: MNHEY, SMNVEV (reference sequence). V lost 5 bases to trimming and J lost 5 bases, with 15 bases between them. The CDR3 consists of 15 residues. In nucleotides, the CDR3 is TGTGCCAGCAGTAGGAAACAGGGACTAACCGGGGAGCTGTTTTTT. Amino acid sequence: CASSRKQGLTGELFF.

V and J are TRBV5-5 and TRBJ2-7; TRBD1 aligns across 10 bases. V trimming: 3 bases; J trimming: 7 bases; junction bases outside the gene matches: 7. Germline CDR1 reads SGHKS; CDR2 reads YYEKEE (reference sequence). The CDR3 has 14 residues. The CDR3: CASSSADRGFEQYF. The CDR3 DNA sequence: TGTGCCAGCAGCTCGGCGGACAGGGGGTTTGAGCAGTACTTC.

The rearrangement uses TRBV7-8 and TRBJ2-3, with D unclear. CDR1 and CDR2 from the germline V gene are SGHVS and FQNEAQ. This CDR3 region has 14 residues. V was trimmed by 1 base and J by 4 bases, leaving 9 bases between them. Here the CDR3 DNA reads TGTGCCAGCAGCTTAGGGCTGATTTCAGATACGCAGTATTTT. This gives the protein CASSLGLISDTQYF. Supplemented by reference TRBV7-8 and TRBJ2-3, the full variable domain reads GAGVSQSPRYKVAKRGQDVALRCDPISGHVSLFWYQQALGQGPEFLTYFQNEAQLDKSGLPSDRFFAERPEGSVSTLKIQRTQQEDSAVYLCASSLGLISDTQYFGPGTRLTVL.

Here the CDR3 reads CASSLGVTGAGNTIYF. CDR3 nucleotide sequence: TGTGCCAGCAGCTTAGGAGTAACAGGGGCAGGAAACACCATATATTTT. The chain has TRBV7-9 and TRBJ1-3, with 7 bases lining up with TRBD1. The V segment lost 1 base and the J segment 4 bases; nucleotides outside the gene matches: 7. The CDR3 contains 16 residues. Germline V gene data show CDR1 as SEHNR and CDR2 as FQNEAQ (reference sequence).